Below, 14 T cell receptor beta chains from the same sample are listed, as sequenced in a study of cytomegalovirus exposure and HLA in healthy donors. This table comes from immunoSEQ multiplex PCR, and its TCRdb copy is limited to in-frame clones, with some not included. The table lists 90,000 to 100,000 clones, about 90% of them singletons. Sequences were obtained from PBMCs. The receptor source for this set is a young man in good health and CMV-seropositive.

The chain is built from TRBV11-2 and TRBJ2-5, with D perhaps TRBD2 (6 bases). From germline, CDR1 is SGHAT and CDR2 FQNNGV. The CDR3 has 14 amino acids. V was shortened by 3 bases and J by 2 bases, with 10 bases between the two germline ends. DNA for the CDR3: TGTGCCAGCAGCTTCAGTCTAGCGCAAGAGACCCAGTACTTC. As protein: CASSFSLAQETQYF.

V usage is TRBV5-5 and J usage is TRBJ1-3, with a tentative D call TRBD1 (6 bases). Trimming shortened V by 2 bases and J by 0 bases, and 15 bases separated the two germline ends. Germline CDR1 and CDR2: SGHKS and YYEKEE (reference sequence). This CDR3 contains 17 residues. This CDR3 reads CASSFGAVRGSGNTIYF. As DNA, the CDR3 is TGTGCCAGCAGCTTCGGGGCAGTCAGGGGCTCTGGAAACACCATATATTTT. The whole variable domain, remainder taken from reference TRBV5-5 and TRBJ1-3, is DAGVTQSPTHLIKTRGQQVTLRCSPISGHKSVSWYQQVLGQGPQFIFQYYEKEERGRGNFPDRFSARQFPNYSSELNVNALLLGDSALYLCASSFGAVRGSGNTIYFGEGSWLTVV.

This rearrangement joins TRBV6-1 to TRBJ2-1; 11 bases are a match to TRBD2. Germline values: CDR1 MNHNS, CDR2 SASEGT. J lost 9 bases, V lost 6 bases, and 4 bases had no gene match. This CDR3 has 13 amino acids. The CDR3: CASSTSGSFEQFF. The CDR3 DNA follows: TGTGCCAGCAGCACTAGCGGGAGTTTTGAGCAGTTCTTC.

In DNA, the CDR3 is TGTGCCAGCAGCTTTAGGGCCGGGACAGGGTTTTCCTACAATGAGCAGTTCTTC. It specifies CASSFRAGTGFSYNEQFF. This chain uses TRBV7-6 with TRBJ2-1; 9 nucleotides align to TRBD1. This CDR3 has 18 residues. After removal of 3 bases from V and 1 base from J, the junction contained 10 bases not matched to a gene. Germline CDR1 is SGHVS and CDR2 is FNYEAQ.

The rearrangement joins TRBV27 to TRBJ2-5, with 8 bases fitting TRBD1. Trimming took 5 bases from V and 5 from J; bases not matched to a gene: 13. This CDR3 has 16 residues. Germline values: CDR1 MNHEY, CDR2 SMNVEV (reference sequence). Here the CDR3 DNA reads TGTGCCAGCAGTGCCCCCCTGGGACAGGCCGGGGAGACCCAGTACTTC. It codes for CASSAPLGQAGETQYF.

This chain joins TRBV4-2 and TRBJ1-2; no firm D call. Trimming shortened V by 2 bases and J by 3 bases, and 13 bases separated the two germline ends. CDR3 length: 15 amino acids. In germline, CDR1 is LGHNA, CDR2 YNFKEQ. The CDR3 DNA is TGTGCCAGCAGCCAACTCCTTAGCCCCGACTATGGCTACACCTTC. Its translation: CASSQLLSPDYGYTF.

The J gene is TRBJ1-3, the V gene TRBV7-2; a weak D match, TRBD1 (5 bases). This CDR3 is built from 16 residues. Looked up from germline, CDR1 is SGHTA and CDR2 is FQGNSA. V was clipped by 1 base and J by 0 bases, with 10 bases between them. The CDR3 DNA is TGTGCCAGCAGCTTAGACCCCCAGGGCTCTGGAAACACCATATATTTT. It encodes CASSLDPQGSGNTIYF.

As regards this clone: Germline is not matched at one junction end, which may reflect a read error. The J gene is TRBJ2-1, the V gene TRBV29-1, with D hard to call. Germline CDR1 and CDR2: SQVTM and ANQGSEA. This CDR3 is built from 12 residues. CDR3 protein: CSFPDSHNEQFF. CDR3 bases: TGCAGCTTTCCAGACTCCCACAATGAGCAGTTCTTC.

J is TRBJ2-5 and V is TRBV4-2; possible D gene TRBD2, 6 bases. V lost 0 bases to trimming and J lost 5 bases, with 16 bases between them. Germline V gene sequence: CDR1 LGHNA, CDR2 YNFKEQ. The CDR3 consists of 16 residues. This CDR3 reads CASSQDGGRMKETQYF. DNA for the CDR3: TGTGCCAGCAGCCAAGATGGAGGGCGGATGAAGGAGACCCAGTACTTC.

The CDR3 reads CASNPTGARDGGYGYTF. In DNA, the CDR3 is TGTGCCAGTAATCCCACAGGAGCAAGGGATGGCGGCTATGGCTACACCTTC. The V and J genes are TRBV19 and TRBJ1-2; tentatively, D is TRBD1 (5 bases). The CDR3 runs 17 residues. Germline V CDR1 and CDR2: LNHDA, SQIVND (reference sequence). V gave up 7 bases and J gave up 4 bases, with 25 bases separating them.

The chain links TRBV11-2 to TRBJ2-5; 8 nucleotides agree with TRBD2. From germline, CDR1 is SGHAT and CDR2 FQNNGV. The trim removed 6 bases at V and 3 bases at J, leaving 9 bases unmatched. CDR3 length equals 15 residues. CDR3 sequence (DNA): TGTGCCAGCAGATCCCTTCGCGGGGGGAAAGAGACCCAGTACTTC. Its protein product is CASRSLRGGKETQYF.

J is TRBJ1-3 and V is TRBV5-6; the match to TRBD1 covers 10 bases. The ends lost 0 bases at V and 7 bases at J; junction bases unmatched: 7. From germline, CDR1 is SGHDT and CDR2 YYEEEE. The CDR3 spans 16 residues. This CDR3 reads CASSLDRTGGRNTIYF. CDR3 nucleotides: TGTGCCAGCAGCTTGGATCGGACAGGGGGTAGGAACACCATATATTTT.

This clone was seen a single time. The chain links TRBV7-2 to TRBJ2-7, with TRBD2 identical over 9 bases. The V gene's germline CDR1 is SGHTA and CDR2 FQGNSA. The CDR3 loop spans 15 amino acids. The ends lost 2 bases at V and 5 bases at J; junction bases unmatched: 7. CDR3 residues: CASSLSGGRDNEQYF. The CDR3 region has the DNA TGTGCCAGCAGCTTAAGTGGCGGGAGGGATAACGAGCAGTACTTC.

The gene calls are TRBV5-1 and TRBJ2-2, with D possibly being TRBD1 (6 bases). The CDR3 loop spans 15 amino acids. The V and J ends lost 0 bases and 5 bases respectively, with 11 bases between them. The germline V gene encodes CDR1 SGHRS and CDR2 YFSETQ. DNA of the CDR3: TGCGCCAGCAGCTTGGACAGGGCCTTAACCGGGGAGCTGTTTTTT. Translated: CASSLDRALTGELFF.